A selection of T cell receptor beta chains follows, all from one sample in a study of cytomegalovirus exposure and HLA in healthy donors. Some clones are missing from TCRdb's copy, which holds only in-frame ones; the method was immunoSEQ multiplex PCR. The table records 130,000 to 150,000 clones, 79% of them present only once. Sequencing was carried out using PBMCs. All receptors derive from a female donor in good health and CMV-seronegative. The CDR3 runs from the conserved cysteine through the conserved F or W. The D gene is left open where the match is weak. For some rows the clone size is stated as once, few or many, or as a class when expanded; others skip it.

J gene,V gene,D gene,clone size,CDR3 protein,CDR3 DNA
TRBJ2-2,TRBV5-6,NA,NA,CASSFYTGELFF,TGTGCCAGCAGCTTCTACACCGGGGAGCTGTTTTTT
TRBJ2-7,TRBV10-3,NA,NA,CAIARDSDYEQYF,TGTGCCATCGCGCGGGACAGCGACTACGAGCAGTACTTC
TRBJ2-3,TRBV19,TRBD1,NA,CASSTRTGEGTDTQYF,TGTGCCAGTAGTACCAGGACAGGGGAAGGCACAGATACGCAGTATTTT
TRBJ2-7,TRBV6-1,NA,NA,CASSSSRGYEQYF,TGTGCCAGCAGTTCCTCTAGGGGTTACGAGCAGTACTTC
TRBJ1-6,TRBV19,NA,NA,CASSIPGHNSPLHF,TGTGCCAGTAGTATCCCGGGACACAATTCACCCCTCCACTTT
TRBJ2-7,TRBV18,NA,NA,CASSPIGLQGDEQYF,TGTGCCAGCTCACCCATTGGATTACAGGGTGACGAGCAGTACTTC
TRBJ1-4,TRBV18,TRBD1,few,CASSQETGSNEKLFF,TGTGCCAGCTCGCAAGAGACAGGGTCAAATGAAAAACTGTTTTTT
TRBJ2-5,TRBV9,NA,NA,CASSVGLGGGKETQYF,TGTGCCAGCAGCGTAGGTCTAGGGGGGGGGAAAGAGACCCAGTACTTC
TRBJ2-1,TRBV6-4,TRBD2,NA,CASRRGSGGAQEQFF,TGTGCCAGCCGAAGAGGTAGCGGGGGGGCCCAAGAGCAGTTCTTC
TRBJ2-7,TRBV29-1,NA,NA,CSAKVPGEIYEQYF,TGCAGCGCCAAAGTCCCAGGGGAAATCTACGAGCAGTACTTC
TRBJ2-2,TRBV7-2,NA,NA,CASSLLIRRLGELFF,TGTGCCAGCAGCTTACTAATCCGTCGTCTCGGGGAGCTGTTTTTT
TRBJ1-1,TRBV29-1,TRBD1,NA,CSVGQGAGTEAFF,TGCAGCGTTGGACAGGGGGCGGGCACTGAAGCTTTCTTT
TRBJ2-1,TRBV5-1,TRBD1,NA,CASFPGGGEQFF,TGCGCCAGCTTCCCAGGGGGCGGTGAGCAGTTCTTC
TRBJ2-1,TRBV4-3,TRBD2,NA,CASSQDGIAGNNEQFF,TGCGCCAGCAGCCAAGACGGGATAGCGGGTAACAATGAGCAGTTCTTC
TRBJ1-5,TRBV6-1,NA,NA,CASSASFQGLGNQPQHF,TGTGCCAGCAGTGCCAGCTTTCAGGGGTTGGGCAATCAGCCCCAGCATTTT
TRBJ1-5,TRBV2,TRBD1,NA,CASSSQGASNQPQHF,TGTGCCAGCAGTTCACAGGGGGCAAGCAATCAGCCCCAGCATTTT
TRBJ2-7,TRBV30,NA,NA,CAWSGSASRDTYEQYF,TGTGCCTGGAGTGGGTCGGCCAGCCGGGACACCTACGAGCAGTACTTC
TRBJ2-3,TRBV4-3,NA,NA,CASSQDPGLQAQYF,TGCGCCAGCAGCCAAGACCCGGGACTTCAAGCGCAGTATTTT
TRBJ2-7,TRBV9,NA,NA,CASSPGLIHYEQYF,TGTGCCAGCAGCCCGGGACTGATCCACTACGAGCAGTACTTC
TRBJ1-2,TRBV28,TRBD1,NA,CASSLAGQVRRGYTF,TGTGCCAGCAGTTTAGCGGGACAGGTACGGCGCGGCTACACCTTC
TRBJ1-1,TRBV4-3,NA,once,CASSQGPMNTEAFF,TGCGCCAGCAGTCAGGGGCCCATGAACACTGAAGCTTTCTTT
TRBJ2-3,TRBV5-4,NA,NA,CASSPSTDTQYF,TGTGCCAGCAGCCCAAGCACAGATACGCAGTATTTT
TRBJ2-1,TRBV7-2,NA,NA,CASSLDGLTYNEQFF,TGTGCCAGCAGCTTAGACGGACTTACCTACAATGAGCAGTTCTTC
TRBJ2-7,TRBV19,TRBD2,NA,CASSIGREFGGYEQYF,TGTGCCAGTAGTATTGGGCGGGAGTTCGGCGGCTACGAGCAGTACTTC
TRBJ1-2,TRBV10-3,NA,NA,CAISVTGSNYGYTF,TGTGCCATCAGTGTGACAGGTTCTAACTATGGCTACACCTTC
TRBJ2-5,TRBV27,TRBD1,NA,CASSSGQGLQETQYF,TGTGCCAGCAGTTCCGGACAGGGGCTACAAGAGACCCAGTACTTC
TRBJ2-7,TRBV10-3,TRBD1,once,CAISADRAVEQYF,TGTGCCATCAGCGCGGACAGGGCTGTGGAGCAGTACTTC
TRBJ2-2,TRBV5-1,TRBD1,once,CASSLSQGSTGELFF,TGCGCCAGCAGCTTGTCACAGGGGAGCACCGGGGAGCTGTTTTTT
TRBJ1-2,TRBV27,NA,NA,CASSPDSPYGYTF,TGTGCCAGCAGCCCCGACAGTCCCTATGGCTACACCTTC
TRBJ2-1,TRBV5-1,NA,NA,CASSPLRSEEQFF,TGCGCCAGCAGCCCCCTCCGCAGCGAGGAGCAGTTCTTC
TRBJ1-1,TRBV10-3,TRBD1,once,CAIKLTGQNTEAFF,TGTGCCATCAAGCTGACAGGGCAGAACACTGAAGCTTTCTTT
TRBJ2-7,TRBV7-6,NA,NA,CASSPTGFNEQYF,TGTGCCAGCAGCCCAACAGGGTTCAACGAGCAGTACTTC
TRBJ2-1,TRBV2,TRBD1,NA,CASSNRQGGYNEQFF,TGTGCCAGCAGTAACCGACAGGGGGGATACAATGAGCAGTTCTTC
TRBJ1-1,TRBV28,NA,NA,CASSFSRRYRNTEAFF,TGTGCCAGCAGTTTCAGTAGGCGTTACAGAAACACTGAAGCTTTCTTT
TRBJ1-1,TRBV7-3,NA,once,CASSLRTEGTEAFF,TGTGCCAGCAGCTTACGGACTGAGGGCACTGAAGCTTTCTTT
TRBJ2-7,TRBV9,TRBD2,NA,CASSVERLAKSLTYEQYF,TGTGCCAGCAGCGTAGAAAGACTAGCTAAGAGCTTGACGTACGAGCAGTACTTC
TRBJ1-1,TRBV7-2,TRBD1,NA,CASSFPLQGSTEAFF,TGTGCCAGCAGCTTCCCATTACAGGGGAGCACTGAAGCTTTCTTT
TRBJ2-7,TRBV9,NA,NA,CASSVGLGLAYEQYF,TGTGCCAGCAGCGTAGGCTTGGGGCTTGCCTACGAGCAGTACTTC
TRBJ2-3,TRBV2,NA,NA,CASRAGRTSTDTQYF,TGTGCCAGCAGGGCAGGGAGGACTAGCACAGATACGCAGTATTTT
TRBJ2-1,TRBV28,NA,NA,CASRGLNNEQFF,TGTGCCAGCAGGGGACTGAACAATGAGCAGTTCTTC
TRBJ2-7,TRBV30,TRBD1,NA,CAWSGDREGTYEQYF,TGTGCCTGGAGTGGGGACAGGGAAGGCACCTACGAGCAGTACTTC
TRBJ1-1,TRBV5-4,NA,NA,CASRGPNTEAFF,TGTGCCAGCCGTGGCCCGAACACTGAAGCTTTCTTT